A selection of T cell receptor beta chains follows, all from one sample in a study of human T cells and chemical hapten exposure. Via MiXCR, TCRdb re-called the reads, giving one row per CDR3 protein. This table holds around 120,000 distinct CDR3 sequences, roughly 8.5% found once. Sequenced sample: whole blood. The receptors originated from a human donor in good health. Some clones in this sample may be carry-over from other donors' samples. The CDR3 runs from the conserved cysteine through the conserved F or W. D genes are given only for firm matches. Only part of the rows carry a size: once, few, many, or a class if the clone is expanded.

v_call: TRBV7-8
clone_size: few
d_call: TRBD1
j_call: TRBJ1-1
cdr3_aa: CASSPGTGLTAFF
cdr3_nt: TGTGCCAGCAGCCCCGGGACAGGGCTTACAGCTTTCTTT

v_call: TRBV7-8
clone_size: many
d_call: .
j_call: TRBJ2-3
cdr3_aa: CASIQSGGSTDTQYF
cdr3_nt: TGTGCCAGCATACAATCCGGAGGAAGCACAGATACGCAGTATTTT

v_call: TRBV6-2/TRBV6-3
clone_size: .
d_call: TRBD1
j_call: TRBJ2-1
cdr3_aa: CASSYRDSLYNEQFF
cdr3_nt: TGTGCCAGCAGTTACCGGGACAGCTTATACAATGAGCAGTTCTTC

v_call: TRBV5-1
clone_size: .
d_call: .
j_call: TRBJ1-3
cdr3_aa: CASSLATSSGNTIYF
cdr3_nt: TGCGCCAGCAGCTTGGCAACGTCCTCTGGAAACACCATATATTTT

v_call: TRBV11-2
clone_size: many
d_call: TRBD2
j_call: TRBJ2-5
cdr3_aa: CASSLAGTSGGRYQETQYF
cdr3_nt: TGTGCCAGCAGCTTAGCCGGGACTAGCGGGGGGAGGTACCAAGAGACCCAGTACTTC

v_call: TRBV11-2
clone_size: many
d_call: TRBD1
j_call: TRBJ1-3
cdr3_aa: CASSPTGEGASGNTIYF
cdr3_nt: TGTGCCAGCAGCCCGACTGGGGAGGGGGCCTCTGGAAACACCATATATTTT

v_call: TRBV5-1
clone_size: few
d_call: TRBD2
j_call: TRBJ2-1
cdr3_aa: CASSLELLAGSLNEQFF
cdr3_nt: TGCGCCAGCAGCTTGGAGCTACTAGCGGGAAGCCTTAATGAGCAGTTCTTC

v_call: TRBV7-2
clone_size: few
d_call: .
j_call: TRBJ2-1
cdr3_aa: CASSLVRATLREQFF
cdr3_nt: TGTGCCAGCAGCTTAGTCCGGGCTACCTTAAGGGAGCAGTTCTTC

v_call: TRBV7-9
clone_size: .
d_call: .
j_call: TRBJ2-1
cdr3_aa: CASMGNEQFF
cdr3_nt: TGTGCCAGCATGGGCAATGAGCAGTTCTTC

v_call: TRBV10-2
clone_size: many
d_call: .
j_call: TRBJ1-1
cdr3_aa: CASSWPAGTEAFF
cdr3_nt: TGCGCCAGCAGTTGGCCGGCGGGCACTGAAGCTTTCTTT

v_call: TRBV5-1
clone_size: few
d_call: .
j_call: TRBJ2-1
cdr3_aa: CASSLGSSYNEQFF
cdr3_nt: TGCGCCAGCAGCTTGGGGAGCTCCTACAATGAGCAGTTCTTC

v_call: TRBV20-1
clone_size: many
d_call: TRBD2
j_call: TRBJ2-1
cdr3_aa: CSATPTSGTYNEQFF
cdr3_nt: TGCAGTGCCACCCCTACTAGCGGGACCTACAATGAGCAGTTCTTC

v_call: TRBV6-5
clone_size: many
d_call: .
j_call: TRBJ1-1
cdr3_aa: CASSRWDGLAFF
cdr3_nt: TGTGCCAGCAGCCGTTGGGACGGTCTTGCTTTCTTT

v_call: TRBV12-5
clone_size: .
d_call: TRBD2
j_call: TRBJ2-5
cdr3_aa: CASGPTSGRAVETQYF
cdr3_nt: TGTGCTAGTGGGCCGACTAGCGGGAGGGCCGTAGAGACCCAGTACTTC

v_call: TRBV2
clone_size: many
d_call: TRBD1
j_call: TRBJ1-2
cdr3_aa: CAQSDRGNYGYTF
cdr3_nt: TGTGCCCAAAGCGACAGGGGTAACTATGGCTACACCTTC

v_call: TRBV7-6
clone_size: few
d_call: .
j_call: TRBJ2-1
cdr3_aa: CASSSWPQLIYNEQFF
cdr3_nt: TGTGCCAGCAGCTCCTGGCCCCAACTGATCTACAATGAGCAGTTCTTC

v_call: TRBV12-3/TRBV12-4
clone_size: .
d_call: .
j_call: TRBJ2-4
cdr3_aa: CASSLEQGRLAKNIQYF
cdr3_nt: TGTGCCAGCAGTTTAGAACAGGGAAGGCTAGCCAAAAACATTCAGTACTTC

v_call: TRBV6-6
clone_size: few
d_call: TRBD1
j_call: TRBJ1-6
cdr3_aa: CASSRQGANSPLHF
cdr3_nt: TGTGCCAGCAGTCGACAGGGCGCTAATTCACCCCTCCACTTT

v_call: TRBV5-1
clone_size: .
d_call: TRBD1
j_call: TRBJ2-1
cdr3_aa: CASSSGTGLINEQFF
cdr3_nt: TGCGCCAGCAGCTCGGGGACAGGGCTGATCAATGAGCAGTTCTTC

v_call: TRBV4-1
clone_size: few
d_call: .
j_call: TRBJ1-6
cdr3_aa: CASSQDPGETYNSPLHF
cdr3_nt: TGCGCCAGCAGCCAAGATCCAGGGGAAACCTATAATTCACCCCTCCACTTT

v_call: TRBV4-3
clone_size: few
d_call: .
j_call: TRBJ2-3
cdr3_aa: CASSREEITGNGEGDTQYF
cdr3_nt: TGCGCCAGCAGCCGAGAGGAAATTACAGGGAATGGGGAGGGTGATACGCAGTATTTT